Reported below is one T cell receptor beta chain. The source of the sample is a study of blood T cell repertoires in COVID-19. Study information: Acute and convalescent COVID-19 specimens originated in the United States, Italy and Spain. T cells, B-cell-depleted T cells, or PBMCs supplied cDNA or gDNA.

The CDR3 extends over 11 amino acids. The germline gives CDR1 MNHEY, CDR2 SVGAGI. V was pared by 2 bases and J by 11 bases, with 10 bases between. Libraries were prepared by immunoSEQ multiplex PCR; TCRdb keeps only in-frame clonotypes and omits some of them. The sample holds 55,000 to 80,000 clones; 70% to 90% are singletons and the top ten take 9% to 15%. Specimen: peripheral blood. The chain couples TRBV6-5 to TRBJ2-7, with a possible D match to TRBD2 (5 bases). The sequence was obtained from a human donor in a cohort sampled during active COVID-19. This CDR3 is CASSYTDGEYF. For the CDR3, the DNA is TGTGCCAGCAGTTACACCGACGGGGAGTACTTC.